This T cell receptor beta chain appears in the sequencing data of a study of cytomegalovirus exposure and HLA in healthy donors (TCRdb year 2017). Notes on the research overall: According to a later analysis, one platform produced both the 120 validation repertoires and the 720 or so repertoires of the first cohort. The study aimed to test whether signatures of past pathogen exposure could be identified by cataloging public T cell receptors. To predict cytomegalovirus infection status, the study brought together high-throughput TCR immunosequencing, statistical association of individual TCRs with disease status, and machine learning. In addition to the first cohort of roughly 700 subjects, a separate validation cohort of about 120 different subjects was used.

The method behind the library was the immunoSEQ multiplex PCR assay. Processing in the source paper ran as follows. A statistical classification framework was built to diagnose cytomegalovirus status from the catalog of TCR beta chain sequences. The clones in this table, taken by TCRdb from immuneACCESS, are in-frame only. Not every clone is retained; where verified, under half of the shortfall comes from an unresolved V gene, and the cause of the rest is unknown. V and J calls and clone size follow that table, whereas D and trimming were derived from the DNA. The table for this sample lists 65,000 or so clones; 94% of them were counted only once. The ten largest make up around 4.5% of the sample. The donors belonged to the validation cohort of around 130 subjects, which was separate from the approximately 700-subject first cohort. What the authors observed across the whole study: Across donors, most TCR sequences were observed very rarely, whereas some public TCRs were present in many individuals. Of the cluster scores, approximately 94% were above 0 in a later analysis, which found that TCRs clustered in the first cohort also tended to co-occur in the 95 to 150 validation repertoires. In vitro tests confirmed that a few of the cytomegalovirus-associated TCR beta chains recognize cytomegalovirus antigens. A total of 150 to 200 TCR beta chains were listed by the study as associated with cytomegalovirus. A later analysis had no HLA typing for the validation cohort, so co-occurrence there was scored across all 120 or so repertoires. The classifier was reported to diagnose cytomegalovirus status with high specificity and sensitivity in both the original cohort and the validation cohort. The authors suggested that the approach could potentially be extended to other disease states and immunological phenotypes.

Per the germline V gene (reference sequence), GTSNPN is the CDR1 and SVGIG is the CDR2. A distance of 11 bases separates the germline ends of V and J, which lose 5 bases and 4 bases respectively. Inclusive of the bounding cysteine and phenylalanine, the CDR3 is 12 residues long. Here the CDR3 DNA is all that survives: 36 bases in frame from base 1. In regard to this clone: This receptor's antigen is unknown. Per-nucleotide qualities are absent, and no much larger clonotype sits a single base away.

The sample taken for sequencing was PBMCs. The rearrangement joined TRBV30 to TRBJ1-1; the D gene is perhaps TRBD1, from 5 matching bases. The TCR comes from a man aged 18 to 35 in good health and CMV-seropositive. The DNA reads TGTGCCTGGGGGGACTTCATCACTGAAGCTTTCTTT. The encoded protein is CAWGDFITEAFF. This CDR3, with the reference TRBV30 and TRBJ1-1 proteins standing in past its ends, gives the full variable domain SQTIHQWPATLVQPVGSPLSLECTVEGTSNPNLYWYRQAAGRGLQLLFYSVGIGQISSEVPQNLSASRPQDRQFILSSKKLLLSDSGFYLCAWGDFITEAFFGQGTRLTVV.